This T cell receptor (beta chain) was retrieved from a study of tumor-infiltrating lymphocytes in oesophageal squamous cell carcinoma. A total of 15 residues make up the CDR3, ends included. Germline CDR1 is MNHEY and CDR2 is SVGEGT. On this clonotype: Here the CDR3 omits its conserved ending phenylalanine or tryptophan, so a read error is the likely source. It is unclear where the CDR3 begins or ends on the DNA, so no DNA is shown, and the CDR3 is as TCRdb lists it.

TCRdb re-called the PCR reads through MiXCR, storing one row per CDR3 protein. The sample lists tens of thousands of distinct CDR3 sequences, about 35% occurring once. This chain connects TRBV6-2 or TRBV6-3 to TRBJ2-1; the table's D call TRBD2 went unverified against the DNA. Material: esophageal tumor tissue. The receptor comes from a female donor with esophageal squamous cell carcinoma. CDR3 amino acids: CASSMTSRYGYTFGS.